The entry below describes one T cell receptor (beta chain). From germline, CDR1 is LNHDA and CDR2 SQIVND (reference sequence). The V end was cut by 5 bases, the J end by 1 base, with 5 bases between. The CDR3 consists of 12 residues. This sample was included in a study of CD8 T cells in Susac syndrome. RNA was extracted with the RNeasy kit, and a quantity of roughly 0.45 to 1 ug was reverse transcribed using random hexamers. Each CDR3 protein gets one entry after TCRdb re-called the immunoSEQ multiplex PCR reads with MiXCR. The table includes nearly 70,000 distinct CDR3 sequences, over 90% detected once. Age- and sex-matched healthy donors served as the control group.

Material for sequencing was CD8+ T cells from PBMCs. This chain joins TRBV19 and TRBJ1-1, with no clear D. The TCR sequence derives from a human donor in good health. The CDR3 spells CASSYRNTEAFF. The CDR3, as DNA: TGTGCCAGTAGTTACAGGAACACTGAAGCTTTCTTT.